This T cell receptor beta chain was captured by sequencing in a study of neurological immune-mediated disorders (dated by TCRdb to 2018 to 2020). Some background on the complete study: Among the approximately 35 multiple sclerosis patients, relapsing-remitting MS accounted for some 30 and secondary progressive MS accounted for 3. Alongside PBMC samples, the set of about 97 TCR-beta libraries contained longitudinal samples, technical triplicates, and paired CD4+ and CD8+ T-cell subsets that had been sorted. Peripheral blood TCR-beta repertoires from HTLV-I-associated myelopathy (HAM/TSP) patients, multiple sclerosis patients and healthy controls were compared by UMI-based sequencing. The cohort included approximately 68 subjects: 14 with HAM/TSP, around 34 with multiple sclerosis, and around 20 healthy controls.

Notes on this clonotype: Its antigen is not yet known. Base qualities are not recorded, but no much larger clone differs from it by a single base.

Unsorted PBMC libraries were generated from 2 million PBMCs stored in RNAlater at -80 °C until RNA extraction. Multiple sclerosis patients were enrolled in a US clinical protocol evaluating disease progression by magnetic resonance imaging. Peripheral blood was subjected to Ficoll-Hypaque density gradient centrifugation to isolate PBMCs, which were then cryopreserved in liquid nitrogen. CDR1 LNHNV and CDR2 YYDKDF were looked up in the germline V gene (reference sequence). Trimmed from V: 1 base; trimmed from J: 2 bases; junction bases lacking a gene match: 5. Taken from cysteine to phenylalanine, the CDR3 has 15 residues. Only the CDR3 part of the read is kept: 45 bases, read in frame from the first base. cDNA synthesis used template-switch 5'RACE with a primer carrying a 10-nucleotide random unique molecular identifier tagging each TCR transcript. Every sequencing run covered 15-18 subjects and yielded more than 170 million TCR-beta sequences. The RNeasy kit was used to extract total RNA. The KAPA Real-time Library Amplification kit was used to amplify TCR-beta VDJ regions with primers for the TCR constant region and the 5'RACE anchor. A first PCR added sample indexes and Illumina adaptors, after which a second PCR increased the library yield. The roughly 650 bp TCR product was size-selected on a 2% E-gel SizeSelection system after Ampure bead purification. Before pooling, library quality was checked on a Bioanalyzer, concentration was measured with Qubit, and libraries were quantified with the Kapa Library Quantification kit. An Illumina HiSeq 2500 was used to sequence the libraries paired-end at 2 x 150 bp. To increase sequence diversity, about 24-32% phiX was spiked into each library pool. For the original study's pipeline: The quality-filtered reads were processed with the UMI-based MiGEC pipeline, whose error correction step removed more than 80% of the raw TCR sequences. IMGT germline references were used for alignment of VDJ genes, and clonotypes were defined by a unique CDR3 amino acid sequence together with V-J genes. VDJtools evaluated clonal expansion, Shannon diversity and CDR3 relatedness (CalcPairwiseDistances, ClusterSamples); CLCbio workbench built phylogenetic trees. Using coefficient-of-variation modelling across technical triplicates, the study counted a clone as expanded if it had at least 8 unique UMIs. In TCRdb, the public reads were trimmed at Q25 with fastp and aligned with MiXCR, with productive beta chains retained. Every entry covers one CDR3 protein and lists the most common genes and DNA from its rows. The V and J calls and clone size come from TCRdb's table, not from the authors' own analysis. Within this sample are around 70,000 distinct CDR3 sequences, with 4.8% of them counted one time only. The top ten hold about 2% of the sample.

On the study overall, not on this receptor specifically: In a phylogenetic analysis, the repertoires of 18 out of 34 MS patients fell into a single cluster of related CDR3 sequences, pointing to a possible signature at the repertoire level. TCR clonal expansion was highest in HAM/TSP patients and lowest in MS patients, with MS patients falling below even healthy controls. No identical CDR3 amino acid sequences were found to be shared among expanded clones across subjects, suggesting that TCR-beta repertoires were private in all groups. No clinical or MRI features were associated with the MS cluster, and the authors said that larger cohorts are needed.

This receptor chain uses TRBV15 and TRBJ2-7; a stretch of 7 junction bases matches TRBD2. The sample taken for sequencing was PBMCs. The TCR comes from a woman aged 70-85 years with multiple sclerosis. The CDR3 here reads CATSRAQRGPYEQYF. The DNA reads TGTGCCACCAGCAGAGCCCAGCGGGGACCCTACGAGCAGTACTTC.